What follows are 8 T cell receptor beta chains derived from one specimen sequenced in a study of CD8 T cells in Susac syndrome. When the RNA was reverse transcribed, random hexamers were used with an input of roughly 0.45 to 1 ug. TCRdb passed the immunoSEQ multiplex PCR reads through MiXCR, listing each CDR3 protein once. Of roughly 160,000 distinct CDR3 sequences in the sample, more than 95% were seen once. Sequences were obtained from CD4+ T cells from PBMCs. The origin of the receptors is a human donor with Susac syndrome.

J is TRBJ2-3 and V is TRBV6-5; D may correspond to TRBD1 or TRBD2 (5 bases each). V was pared by 2 bases and J by 6 bases, with 9 bases between. This CDR3 contains 13 residues. Germline V gene sequence: CDR1 MNHEY, CDR2 SVGAGI. CDR3 DNA: TGTGCCAGCAGTTACAGGGACGGGGATACGCAGTATTTT. This gives the protein CASSYRDGDTQYF.

For the CDR3, the DNA is TGTGCCAGCAGTAACCCTATCTCCTACGAGCAGTACTTC. Amino acid sequence: CASSNPISYEQYF. J is TRBJ2-7 and V is TRBV12-3 or TRBV12-4; no clear D gene. Trimming stripped 5 bases from V and 0 bases from J, with 8 bases between. This CDR3 spans 13 amino acids.

This chain uses TRBV29-1 with TRBJ2-3; D not resolved. The CDR3 is 13 residues long. Trimming took off 8 bases at V and 1 base at J, with 13 bases between the two ends. Germline-derived CDR1 and CDR2 are SQVTM and ANQGSEA. The DNA of the CDR3 is TGCAGCTCTGACGGGCTGGGCACAGATACGCAGTATTTT. Protein: CSSDGLGTDTQYF.

The gene calls are TRBV5-8 and TRBJ2-7; D gene unclear. V gave up 0 bases and J gave up 2 bases, with 9 bases separating them. Per germline, CDR1 SGHTS and CDR2 YDEGEE. This CDR3 spans 14 amino acids. The CDR3 DNA sequence: TGTGCCAGCAGCTTGGAAGGGCAACCCTACGAGCAGTACTTC. It codes for CASSLEGQPYEQYF.

The chain links TRBV29-1 to TRBJ2-1; 8 nucleotides align to TRBD2. Trimming removed 6 bases from V and 7 bases from J; junction bases left unmatched: 5. The CDR3 runs to 12 residues. In germline, CDR1 is SQVTM, CDR2 ANQGSEA. The CDR3 sequence is CSVGLGVNEQFF. As DNA, the CDR3 is TGCAGCGTGGGACTAGGGGTTAATGAGCAGTTCTTC.

The chain uses TRBV30 and TRBJ1-3; D unclear. V lost 2 bases and J lost 0, with 5 bases in between. CDR1 is GTSNPN, CDR2 SVGIG, per germline (reference sequence). The CDR3 contains 13 residues. CDR3 region: CAWSPGSGNTIYF. CDR3 nucleotide sequence: TGTGCCTGGAGTCCAGGCTCTGGAAACACCATATATTTT. The full variable domain, completed using reference TRBV30 and TRBJ1-3, is SQTIHQWPATLVQPVGSPLSLECTVEGTSNPNLYWYRQAAGRGLQLLFYSVGIGQISSEVPQNLSASRPQDRQFILSSKKLLLSDSGFYLCAWSPGSGNTIYFGEGSWLTVV.

The chain recombines TRBV4-2 with TRBJ2-5; possibly TRBD2 for D (5 bases). The CDR3 covers 13 residues. The germline gives CDR1 LGHNA, CDR2 YNFKEQ. Trimming removed 1 base at V and 9 bases at J, with 12 bases between. The chain's CDR3 is CASSQGGSKAQYF. CDR3 sequence (DNA): TGTGCCAGCAGCCAAGGAGGGTCGAAGGCCCAGTACTTC.

The chain links TRBV30 to TRBJ1-4, with unresolved D. This CDR3 is 11 amino acids long. V lost 3 bases and J lost 12, with 11 bases in between. Germline lookup yields CDR1 GTSNPN and CDR2 SVGIG (reference sequence). CDR3 loop: CAWRARKELFF. The CDR3 nucleotides read TGTGCCTGGAGGGCCCGAAAGGAACTGTTTTTT.